Presented here are 24 T cell receptor beta chains from one specimen sequenced in a study of T-cell reconstitution after alpha-beta-depleted transplantation in children. The TCRbeta library was prepared with unique molecular identifiers. TCRdb itself ran the PCR reads through MiXCR, one entry per CDR3 protein. In the table there are 170,000 or so distinct CDR3 sequences, around 7% of which are singletons. The sample in question was PBMCs from the stem cell graft donor, obtained from the stem cell graft. These receptors originate from a human donor who donated a stem cell graft to a child with Wiskott-Aldrich syndrome.

The chain has TRBV19 and TRBJ2-2; D gene ambiguous. CDR3 length: 13 amino acids. In germline, CDR1 is LNHDA, CDR2 SQIVND (reference sequence). Trimming pared 2 bases from V and 6 bases from J, leaving 7 bases between. CDR3 sequence (DNA): TGTGCCAGTAGTATAATCCTTTCCGGGGAGCTGTTTTTT. As protein: CASSIILSGELFF. Full variable domain (missing parts from reference TRBV19 and TRBJ2-2): DGGITQSPKYLFRKEGQNVTLSCEQNLNHDAMYWYRQDPGQGLRLIYYSQIVNDFQKGDIAEGYSVSREKKESFPLTVTSAQKNPTAFYLCASSIILSGELFFGEGSRLTVL.

This clonotype was counted ten times or more. The genes are TRBV4-3 and TRBJ2-3; D is undetermined. The CDR3 loop spans 13 amino acids. CDR1 is LGHNA and CDR2 is YSLEER in the germline V gene. V was shortened by 4 bases and J by 5 bases, with 10 bases between the two germline ends. The CDR3 reads CASSLGRGDTQYF. CDR3 in DNA: TGCGCCAGCAGCCTCGGGCGTGGAGATACGCAGTATTTT.

The chain carries TRBV29-1 and TRBJ2-3; D is undetermined. V lost 6 bases, J lost 7 bases, and 8 bases lay in between. Germline lookup yields CDR1 SQVTM and CDR2 ANQGSEA. This CDR3 has 10 amino acids. CDR3 protein: CSVGPYTQYF. The DNA of the CDR3 is TGCAGCGTAGGACCCTATACGCAGTATTTT.

At least ten counts were recorded for this clonotype. The CDR3 DNA reads as TGTGCCATCAGCGCCGGGTCTCTGTACAATGAGCAGTTCTTC. Protein product: CAISAGSLYNEQFF. The chain uses TRBV10-3 and TRBJ2-1, with D unresolved. This CDR3 is 14 amino acids long. V gave up 6 bases and J gave up 4 bases, with 13 bases separating them. Per germline, CDR1 ENHRY and CDR2 SYGVKD.

Note on this clonotype: It may be a read error: a sequence one base away is much more abundant. This CDR3 fails to terminate in the conserved phenylalanine or tryptophan, so it likely reflects a read error. The gene calls are TRBV6-6 and TRBJ2-7; no definite D call. The CDR3 extends over 13 amino acids. Trimming pared 5 bases from V and 6 bases from J, leaving 14 bases between. Germline assignment: CDR1 MNHNY and CDR2 SVGAGI (reference sequence). CDR3: CASSQLGPSEQYL. CDR3 nucleotide sequence: TGTGCCAGCAGTCAACTGGGCCCCTCCGAGCAGTACTTA.

There are many counts of this clonotype. The gene calls are TRBV6-1 and TRBJ2-4; the D call may be TRBD1 or TRBD2 (5 bases each). Germline V lookup: CDR1 MNHNS, CDR2 SASEGT. The CDR3 loop spans 15 amino acids. V was cut by 8 bases and J by 0 bases, with 14 bases left in between. CDR3 nucleotides: TGTGCCAGCTGGGGGACGTCAGTAGCCAAAAACATTCAGTACTTC. Translation gives CASWGTSVAKNIQYF.

This clonotype was recorded many times. J is TRBJ2-3 and V is TRBV6-1; 13 positions agree with TRBD2. J lost 6 bases, V lost 3 bases, and 9 bases had no gene match. Germline lookup yields CDR1 MNHNS and CDR2 SASEGT. The CDR3 has 17 residues. The CDR3 bases are TGTGCCAGCAGTGACCAACTAGCGGGGGGGCCCATGGATACGCAGTATTTT. Translation gives CASSDQLAGGPMDTQYF.

This clonotype was picked up many times. The chain couples TRBV28 to TRBJ2-1; D is ambiguous. This CDR3 contains 16 residues. V was cut by 4 bases and J by 0 bases, with 13 bases left in between. In germline, CDR1 is MDHEN, CDR2 SYDVKM. The CDR3 region is CASSSTFMSSYNEQFF. The CDR3 DNA reads TGTGCCAGCAGTTCCACCTTCATGAGCTCCTACAATGAGCAGTTCTTC. Drawing the rest from reference TRBV28 and TRBJ2-1, the complete variable domain is DVKVTQSSRYLVKRTGEKVFLECVQDMDHENMFWYRQDPGLGLRLIYFSYDVKMKEKGDIPEGYSVSREKKERFSLILESASTNQTSMYLCASSSTFMSSYNEQFFGPGTRLTVL.

The table lists this clonotype with many counts. The chain has TRBV6-5 and TRBJ1-6; maybe TRBD1 (5 bases). This CDR3 region has 14 residues. The germline V gene encodes CDR1 MNHEY and CDR2 SVGAGI. V lost 2 bases and J lost 11, with 13 bases in between. The CDR3 region has the DNA TGTGCCAGCAGTTACGACGGGGGAGAGGCACCCCTCCACTTT. The encoded protein is CASSYDGGEAPLHF.

The sample holds many counts of this clonotype. This chain connects TRBV12-3 or TRBV12-4 to TRBJ2-7; D tentatively fits TRBD1 or TRBD2 (5 bases each). CDR3 length: 14 amino acids. V dropped 6 bases and J dropped 5 bases, with 17 bases sitting between them. The chain's CDR3 is CASRPTGVTDEQYF. The CDR3 DNA reads TGTGCCAGCAGACCCACCGGGGTGACAGACGAGCAGTACTTC.

This clonotype was observed a few times. The V and J genes are TRBV5-1 and TRBJ2-2; 9 bases are a match to TRBD1. Germline V gene sequence: CDR1 SGHRS, CDR2 YFSETQ. CDR3 length equals 15 residues. V lost 4 bases to trimming and J lost 1 base; unmatched junction nucleotides: 2. In DNA, the CDR3 is TGCGCCAGCAGCGCGGACAGGGGGAACACCGGGGAGCTGTTTTTT. Translation gives CASSADRGNTGELFF.

This clonotype showed up just a few times. V usage is TRBV20-1 and J usage is TRBJ1-1; 7 bases are shared with TRBD1. J was trimmed by 6 bases and V by 6 bases; bases with no gene match: 4. Germline CDR1 reads DFQATT; CDR2 reads SNEGSKA (reference sequence). This CDR3 comprises 11 residues. Here the CDR3 reads CSAHRGAEAFF. The CDR3 DNA follows: TGCAGTGCCCACAGGGGTGCTGAAGCTTTCTTT.

At least ten counts were recorded for this clonotype. The chain carries TRBV7-9 and TRBJ2-1; D is perhaps TRBD2 (5 bases). The CDR3 contains 15 residues. V was pared by 2 bases and J by 8 bases, with 16 bases between. Germline-derived CDR1 and CDR2 are SEHNR and FQNEAQ (reference sequence). DNA for the CDR3: TGTGCCAGCAGCTTACGGGAATTGGATCTAGATGAGCAGTTCTTC. This sequence encodes CASSLRELDLDEQFF.

Ten or more counts support this clonotype. The rearrangement links TRBV20-1 to TRBJ2-3; D possibly matches TRBD1 or TRBD2 (5 bases each). CDR1 is DFQATT, CDR2 SNEGSKA, per germline (reference sequence). The ends were cut back, 7 bases at V and 3 bases at J, with 23 bases in the middle. The CDR3 loop spans 16 amino acids. The CDR3: CSGGSRSSWRTDTQYF. Here the CDR3 DNA reads TGCAGTGGGGGGAGCCGATCTTCTTGGAGGACAGATACGCAGTATTTT.

The table lists this clonotype with many counts. This rearrangement joins TRBV7-2 to TRBJ2-1; TRBD1 agrees at 7 bases. Germline trimming cut 2 bases from V and 0 bases from J; bases unmatched to any gene: 4. This CDR3 spans 16 amino acids. Per the germline V gene, CDR1 is SGHTA and CDR2 is FQGNSA. For the CDR3, the DNA is TGTGCCAGCAGCTTATTCAGGGGGAGCTCCTACAATGAGCAGTTCTTC. Its protein product is CASSLFRGSSYNEQFF.

This clonotype was seen ten or more times. V and J are TRBV20-1 and TRBJ2-1; TRBD2 agrees at 9 bases. V was pared by 1 base and J by 7 bases, with 8 bases of the junction left unmatched. Per germline, CDR1 DFQATT and CDR2 SNEGSKA (reference sequence). The CDR3 runs to 15 residues. The CDR3 loop reads CSARGAGGPSNEQFF. DNA of the CDR3: TGCAGTGCTAGAGGGGCGGGAGGGCCGTCAAATGAGCAGTTCTTC.

This clonotype appeared many times. This chain joins TRBV12-3 or TRBV12-4 and TRBJ2-2; weak D call: TRBD1 (5 bases). V lost 5 bases and J 3 bases, leaving 13 bases between the germline ends. This CDR3 has 15 amino acids. CDR3 sequence (DNA): TGTGCCAGCAGTCTCTGGGTAGGGGACACCGGGGAGCTGTTTTTT. Translation gives CASSLWVGDTGELFF.

This clonotype appeared many times. The chain couples TRBV12-3 or TRBV12-4 to TRBJ2-7; the D call may be TRBD1 or TRBD2 (6 bases each). This CDR3 is 14 amino acids long. V lost 6 bases and J 0 bases, leaving 12 bases between the germline ends. CDR3 sequence reads: CASRKGGTSYEQYF. CDR3 coding DNA: TGTGCCAGCAGGAAGGGGGGAACCTCCTACGAGCAGTACTTC.

The rearrangement links TRBV4-2 to TRBJ2-2; TRBD2 aligns across 8 bases. The CDR3 totals 16 residues. CDR1 is LGHNA and CDR2 is YNFKEQ in the germline V gene. Unmatched junction bases numbered 7, after V lost 7 bases and J lost 0 bases. CDR3 region: CASIREGKPNTGELFF. CDR3 coding DNA: TGTGCCAGCATCCGGGAGGGGAAACCGAACACCGGGGAGCTGTTTTTT.

This clonotype was detected many times. The chain carries TRBV9 and TRBJ2-1; 9 nucleotides agree with TRBD2. The length of the CDR3 is 15 residues. Germline-derived CDR1 and CDR2 are SGDLS and YYNGEE. The junction had 7 bases not matched to a gene; V was cut back by 0 bases and J by 9 bases. The CDR3: CASSVGGTSFVEQFF. As DNA, the CDR3 is TGTGCCAGCAGCGTAGGGGGGACTAGCTTTGTTGAGCAGTTCTTC.

This clonotype has a single count. V usage is TRBV10-1 and J usage is TRBJ2-7, with D possibly being TRBD1 (5 bases). Trimming stripped 4 bases from V and 3 bases from J, with 10 bases between. The germline V gene has CDR1 WNHNN and CDR2 SYGVQD (reference sequence). This CDR3 contains 13 residues. As DNA, the CDR3 is TGCGCCAGCAGTGGATCAGGGCTCTACGAGCAGTACTTC. Its protein is CASSGSGLYEQYF.

This clonotype turned up a few times. This chain uses TRBV24-1 with TRBJ2-1, with 10 positions matching TRBD2. Germline assignment: CDR1 KGHDR and CDR2 SFDVKD. The V and J ends lost 4 bases and 7 bases, in that order; junction bases with no gene match: 9. The CDR3 contains 16 residues. CDR3 DNA sequence: TGTGCCACCAGTGACCCTCTAGCGGGGGAGAGGAATGAGCAGTTCTTC. Amino acid sequence: CATSDPLAGERNEQFF.

This clonotype came up many times. The chain couples TRBV12-3 or TRBV12-4 to TRBJ2-5; D possibly corresponds to TRBD2 (6 bases). There are 15 residues in the CDR3. V lost 6 bases and J 2 bases, leaving 16 bases between the germline ends. This CDR3 is CASSLRGGAQETQYF. CDR3 DNA: TGTGCCAGCAGCCTTCGCGGAGGGGCTCAAGAGACCCAGTACTTC.

J is TRBJ1-1 and V is TRBV18; no reliable D call. Trimming pared 1 base from V and 1 base from J, leaving 4 bases between. The CDR3 totals 13 residues. CDR1 and CDR2 from the germline V gene are KGHSH and LQKENI. Here the CDR3 reads CASSPLENTEAFF. As DNA, the CDR3 is TGTGCCAGCTCACCACTTGAGAACACTGAAGCTTTCTTT. The complete variable domain, with remaining parts taken from reference TRBV18 and TRBJ1-1, reads NAGVMQNPRHLVRRRGQEARLRCSPMKGHSHVYWYRQLPEEGLKFMVYLQKENIIDESGMPKERFSAEFPKEGPSILRIQQVVRGDSAAYFCASSPLENTEAFFGQGTRLTVV.